Listed below are T cell receptor beta chains from one sample, sequenced in a study of cytomegalovirus exposure and HLA in healthy donors. The repertoire was sequenced with immunoSEQ multiplex PCR; TCRdb's copy has only in-frame clones and lacks some. The table lists roughly 190,000 clones, around four fifths of them singletons. The sample taken for sequencing was PBMCs. These receptors all stem from a female donor in good health and CMV-seronegative. CDR3s include the opening cysteine and the closing phenylalanine or tryptophan. The order of the fields is D gene, V gene, clone size, J gene, CDR3 DNA, CDR3 protein. The D gene is left open where the match is weak. Expanded clones are given a class, and other clones once, few, many or no size at all.

d_gene: TRBD1; v_gene: TRBV7-2; abundance: NA; j_gene: TRBJ2-3; CDR3nt: TGTGCCAGCAGCTTCCGGGACAGGGGCGCAGATACGCAGTATTTT; CDR3aa: CASSFRDRGADTQYF
d_gene: NA; v_gene: TRBV18; abundance: few; j_gene: TRBJ1-4; CDR3nt: TGTGCCAGCTCAGCGGGGAAGGGTGGTGAAAAACTGTTTTTT; CDR3aa: CASSAGKGGEKLFF
d_gene: NA; v_gene: TRBV6-1; abundance: NA; j_gene: TRBJ1-5; CDR3nt: TGTGCCAGCAGTGATCTAAGCAATCAGCCCCAGCATTTT; CDR3aa: CASSDLSNQPQHF
d_gene: NA; v_gene: TRBV10-3; abundance: few; j_gene: TRBJ1-1; CDR3nt: TGTGCCATCTCAGGGGCCCTGAACACTGAAGCTTTCTTT; CDR3aa: CAISGALNTEAFF
d_gene: TRBD2; v_gene: TRBV19; abundance: NA; j_gene: TRBJ2-5; CDR3nt: TGTGCCAGTAGTAGGACTAGCGGGGATGAAGAGACCCAGTACTTC; CDR3aa: CASSRTSGDEETQYF
d_gene: NA; v_gene: TRBV2; abundance: NA; j_gene: TRBJ1-3; CDR3nt: TGTGCCAGCAGGCCGACAGCCTCTGGAAACACCATATATTTT; CDR3aa: CASRPTASGNTIYF
d_gene: TRBD1; v_gene: TRBV11-3; abundance: NA; j_gene: TRBJ2-7; CDR3nt: TGTGCCAGCAGCCCAACCTTGGGGACAGGGGCCTACGAGCAGTACTTC; CDR3aa: CASSPTLGTGAYEQYF
d_gene: NA; v_gene: TRBV19; abundance: few; j_gene: TRBJ2-2; CDR3nt: TGTGCCAGTAGTATGACAGCGGGGAACACCGGGGAGCTGTTTTTT; CDR3aa: CASSMTAGNTGELFF
d_gene: TRBD1; v_gene: TRBV19; abundance: NA; j_gene: TRBJ2-3; CDR3nt: TGTGCCAGTAGTATAGAGGACAGGGACGGGGATACGCAGTATTTT; CDR3aa: CASSIEDRDGDTQYF
d_gene: NA; v_gene: TRBV7-2; abundance: few; j_gene: TRBJ1-5; CDR3nt: TGTGCCAGCAGCTTATGGGGCCAGGCGAATCAGCCCCAGCATTTT; CDR3aa: CASSLWGQANQPQHF
d_gene: TRBD1; v_gene: TRBV7-6; abundance: few; j_gene: TRBJ2-1; CDR3nt: TGTGCCAGCCGCGGGACAGGGGCCTACAATGAGCAGTTCTTC; CDR3aa: CASRGTGAYNEQFF
d_gene: NA; v_gene: TRBV12-5; abundance: NA; j_gene: TRBJ2-7; CDR3nt: TGTGCTAGTGGTCAATACGGTGGCGAGCAGTACTTC; CDR3aa: CASGQYGGEQYF
d_gene: TRBD1; v_gene: TRBV7-2; abundance: few; j_gene: TRBJ2-2; CDR3nt: TGTGCCAGCAGCCCCCGGGACAGCAACACCGGGGAGCTGTTTTTT; CDR3aa: CASSPRDSNTGELFF
d_gene: TRBD1; v_gene: TRBV2; abundance: NA; j_gene: TRBJ1-4; CDR3nt: TGTGCCAGCAGTGGTGACAGGGGCACTAATGAAAAACTGTTTTTT; CDR3aa: CASSGDRGTNEKLFF
d_gene: TRBD1; v_gene: TRBV19; abundance: NA; j_gene: TRBJ1-2; CDR3nt: TGTGCCAGTAGTGACAGGGATCACTATGGCTACACCTTC; CDR3aa: CASSDRDHYGYTF
d_gene: TRBD1; v_gene: TRBV12-5; abundance: NA; j_gene: TRBJ1-6; CDR3nt: TGTGCTAGTGGTTACCCGACAGGGGGCGATTCACCCCTCCACTTT; CDR3aa: CASGYPTGGDSPLHF
d_gene: NA; v_gene: TRBV9; abundance: NA; j_gene: TRBJ2-1; CDR3nt: TGTGCCAGCAGCCCAGAGCCCATTACAGGGACGGTAGATGAGCAGTTCTTC; CDR3aa: CASSPEPITGTVDEQFF
d_gene: NA; v_gene: TRBV10-3; abundance: few; j_gene: TRBJ2-1; CDR3nt: TGTGCCATCAGGTATTACAATGAGCAGTTCTTC; CDR3aa: CAIRYYNEQFF
d_gene: NA; v_gene: TRBV2; abundance: NA; j_gene: TRBJ2-5; CDR3nt: TGTGCCAGCAGTAAACAGACAGTTTCTGGGGAGACCCAGTACTTC; CDR3aa: CASSKQTVSGETQYF
d_gene: NA; v_gene: TRBV5-8; abundance: NA; j_gene: TRBJ2-7; CDR3nt: TGTGCCAGCAGCTCTTGGATGAGGTCCGAGCAGTACTTC; CDR3aa: CASSSWMRSEQYF
d_gene: TRBD2; v_gene: TRBV2; abundance: once; j_gene: TRBJ2-3; CDR3nt: TGTGCCAGCGGCCCCGGGACTAGCGACAATACGCAGTATTTT; CDR3aa: CASGPGTSDNTQYF
d_gene: TRBD1; v_gene: TRBV11-2; abundance: NA; j_gene: TRBJ2-7; CDR3nt: TGTGCCAGCAGCCAAGGGACAGGGGGGATCTCGTCCTACGAGCAGTACTTC; CDR3aa: CASSQGTGGISSYEQYF
d_gene: NA; v_gene: TRBV5-1; abundance: NA; j_gene: TRBJ1-1; CDR3nt: TGCGCCAGCAGCTTAAGGGGCGTCACTGAAGCTTTCTTT; CDR3aa: CASSLRGVTEAFF
d_gene: TRBD1; v_gene: TRBV5-1; abundance: NA; j_gene: TRBJ1-2; CDR3nt: TGCGCCAGCAGCTCCTATCTACAGGGGCAAGGGGGCTACACCTTC; CDR3aa: CASSSYLQGQGGYTF
d_gene: TRBD1; v_gene: TRBV29-1; abundance: NA; j_gene: TRBJ1-4; CDR3nt: TGCAGCGTTGCGGGGGGACAGGGGGCAACTAATGAAAAACTGTTTTTT; CDR3aa: CSVAGGQGATNEKLFF
d_gene: NA; v_gene: TRBV5-1; abundance: NA; j_gene: TRBJ2-3; CDR3nt: TGCGCCAGCGGAAGACAGGACTTAACAGATACGCAGTATTTT; CDR3aa: CASGRQDLTDTQYF
d_gene: NA; v_gene: TRBV9; abundance: NA; j_gene: TRBJ2-3; CDR3nt: TGTGCCAGCAGCGGGGGGCTCACAGATACGCAGTATTTT; CDR3aa: CASSGGLTDTQYF
d_gene: NA; v_gene: TRBV2; abundance: NA; j_gene: TRBJ1-6; CDR3nt: TGTGCCAGCAGAGCCGGGGTCGCCCACAATTCACCCCTCCACTTT; CDR3aa: CASRAGVAHNSPLHF
d_gene: TRBD1; v_gene: TRBV19; abundance: NA; j_gene: TRBJ2-4; CDR3nt: TGTGCCAGTAGTGTCACCGGGACAGGCCTGTACTTC; CDR3aa: CASSVTGTGLYF
d_gene: NA; v_gene: TRBV30; abundance: few; j_gene: TRBJ2-5; CDR3nt: TGTGCCCGCGCCGGGACAAAGGGGCAAGAGACCCAGTACTTC; CDR3aa: CARAGTKGQETQYF
d_gene: TRBD2; v_gene: TRBV16; abundance: once; j_gene: TRBJ2-7; CDR3nt: TGTGCCAGCAGCCCGCCGGATAGCGGGTACTACGAGCAGTACTTC; CDR3aa: CASSPPDSGYYEQYF
d_gene: TRBD2; v_gene: TRBV7-2; abundance: NA; j_gene: TRBJ2-1; CDR3nt: TGTGCCAGCAGCTTTGCGGGGACTAGCGGGAGGGCCAGGAATGAGCAGTTCTTC; CDR3aa: CASSFAGTSGRARNEQFF
d_gene: TRBD1; v_gene: TRBV18; abundance: few; j_gene: TRBJ1-1; CDR3nt: TGTGCCAGCTCACTTCTTTCCGGACAGGGCGACACTGAAGCTTTCTTT; CDR3aa: CASSLLSGQGDTEAFF
d_gene: TRBD2; v_gene: TRBV10-1; abundance: NA; j_gene: TRBJ2-1; CDR3nt: TGCGCCAGCAGACCGGGACTAGCGGGAGCTCAGGGTGAGCAGTTCTTC; CDR3aa: CASRPGLAGAQGEQFF
d_gene: NA; v_gene: TRBV28; abundance: NA; j_gene: TRBJ1-1; CDR3nt: TGTGCCAGCAGCACCGTCGGGGGTCCTGAAGCTTTCTTT; CDR3aa: CASSTVGGPEAFF
d_gene: NA; v_gene: TRBV7-9; abundance: NA; j_gene: TRBJ1-1; CDR3nt: TGTTCCAGCAGCGCTAGTGGGGCGTCTCTGGGCGCTGAAGCTTTCTTT; CDR3aa: CSSSASGASLGAEAFF
d_gene: TRBD2; v_gene: TRBV6-1; abundance: few; j_gene: TRBJ2-4; CDR3nt: TGTGCCAGCAGTGACCTCTCTAGCGGGCGGCGGGGAAACATTCAGTACTTC; CDR3aa: CASSDLSSGRRGNIQYF
d_gene: NA; v_gene: TRBV10-1; abundance: NA; j_gene: TRBJ1-5; CDR3nt: TGCGCCAGCAGTGAGTTCGGTCAGCCCCAGCATTTT; CDR3aa: CASSEFGQPQHF
d_gene: NA; v_gene: TRBV6-6; abundance: NA; j_gene: TRBJ2-3; CDR3nt: TGTGCCAGCAGTTACTCGAGGACTTCTAGCACAGATACGCAGTATTTT; CDR3aa: CASSYSRTSSTDTQYF
d_gene: NA; v_gene: TRBV5-1; abundance: NA; j_gene: TRBJ2-6; CDR3nt: TGCGCCAGCAGCCAAGATCAGTCCTCCTCTGGGGCCAACGTCCTGACTTTC; CDR3aa: CASSQDQSSSGANVLTF
d_gene: TRBD1; v_gene: TRBV2; abundance: NA; j_gene: TRBJ1-2; CDR3nt: TGTGCCAGCAGTGGGCCAAGGACAGGGGACTATGGCTACACCTTC; CDR3aa: CASSGPRTGDYGYTF
d_gene: NA; v_gene: TRBV5-6; abundance: NA; j_gene: TRBJ2-7; CDR3nt: TGTGCCAGCCGTGACAGATCCTACGATTGGCAGTACTTC; CDR3aa: CASRDRSYDWQYF
d_gene: NA; v_gene: TRBV4-1; abundance: NA; j_gene: TRBJ2-3; CDR3nt: TGCGCCAGCAGCACGACGGCTAGCGGCACAGATACGCAGTATTTT; CDR3aa: CASSTTASGTDTQYF
d_gene: TRBD1; v_gene: TRBV27; abundance: NA; j_gene: TRBJ2-2; CDR3nt: TGTGCCAGCAGCGCGGGACAGGCCGTCACCGGGGAGCTGTTTTTT; CDR3aa: CASSAGQAVTGELFF
d_gene: NA; v_gene: TRBV7-3; abundance: NA; j_gene: TRBJ2-4; CDR3nt: TGTGCCAGCAGCATAACAGGCTTGGGAGACATTCAGTACTTC; CDR3aa: CASSITGLGDIQYF
d_gene: NA; v_gene: TRBV21-1; abundance: NA; j_gene: TRBJ2-5; CDR3nt: TGTGCCAGCAGCAGGGACAGGGAACAAGAGACCCAGTACTTC; CDR3aa: CASSRDREQETQYF
d_gene: NA; v_gene: TRBV18; abundance: once; j_gene: TRBJ1-5; CDR3nt: TGTGCCAGCTCACCAAGGGGGAATAGCAATCAGCCCCAGCATTTT; CDR3aa: CASSPRGNSNQPQHF
d_gene: NA; v_gene: TRBV7-2; abundance: NA; j_gene: TRBJ2-5; CDR3nt: TGTGCCAGCAGCTTAGTCGAAGAGACCCAGTACTTC; CDR3aa: CASSLVEETQYF
d_gene: TRBD1; v_gene: TRBV10-1; abundance: NA; j_gene: TRBJ2-2; CDR3nt: TGCGCCAGCAGTGAGAAAAGGACAGGGGGCACCGGGGAGCTGTTTTTT; CDR3aa: CASSEKRTGGTGELFF